A single sample gave rise to the 11 T cell receptor beta chains below, sequenced in a study of blood T cell repertoires in COVID-19 (dated by TCRdb to the early 2020s). Receptors were amplified or captured by the immunoSEQ multiplex PCR assay. Not all clones reach the TCRdb copy of this immuneACCESS table, which keeps in-frame sequences only. Checked studies attribute under half of the gap to unresolved V genes and leave the rest unexplained. The sample yields over 95,000 clones; about four fifths were counted once. Over 7.5% of the sample belongs to the ten largest clones. The sequenced material came from peripheral blood. The receptors were sampled from a middle-aged woman with acute or convalescent COVID-19.

The rearrangement joins TRBV7-8 to TRBJ1-2; perhaps TRBD1 as D (6 bases). V lost 6 bases and J lost 4, with 12 bases in between. The CDR3 loop spans 13 amino acids. Looked up from germline, CDR1 is SGHVS and CDR2 is FQNEAQ. In DNA form, the CDR3 reads TGTGCCAGCAGTTCCGACAGGTCCTATGGCTACACCTTC. This gives the protein CASSSDRSYGYTF.

The CDR3 sequence: CASSTGRGDYNEQFF. The CDR3 DNA reads as TGTGCCAGCAGCACAGGCCGCGGGGACTACAATGAGCAGTTCTTC. This chain connects TRBV5-4 to TRBJ2-1; tentative D call: TRBD2 (6 bases). Germline assignment: CDR1 SGHNT and CDR2 YYREEE (reference sequence). Deletions cut 4 bases from V and 3 bases from J, with 14 bases between. The CDR3 is 15 residues long.

V usage is TRBV15 and J usage is TRBJ1-3; weak D call: TRBD1 (5 bases). Germline lookup yields CDR1 LNHNV and CDR2 YYDKDF (reference sequence). V shed 3 bases and J shed 3 bases, with 12 bases lying between them. The CDR3 contains 15 residues. CDR3 sequence: CATSSRVFGGNTIYF. For the CDR3, the DNA is TGTGCCACCAGCAGCAGGGTATTCGGTGGAAACACCATATATTTT.

This chain joins TRBV7-2 and TRBJ2-1; 11 bases agree with TRBD2. The CDR3 contains 16 residues. Germline V gives CDR1 SGHTA, CDR2 FQGNSA. V lost 5 bases, J lost 4 bases, and 7 bases stayed unmatched. The CDR3 is CASSKRLAGLYNEQFF. The DNA of the CDR3 is TGTGCCAGCAGCAAGAGACTAGCGGGGCTGTACAATGAGCAGTTCTTC.

The chain links TRBV5-4 to TRBJ2-7; the D is unclear. Germline CDR1 SGHNT, CDR2 YYREEE (reference sequence). Trimming took 3 bases from V and 0 from J, leaving 7 bases between them. There are 13 residues in the CDR3. This chain's CDR3 is CASSWRNSYEQYF. The CDR3 DNA reads TGTGCCAGCAGCTGGCGGAACTCCTACGAGCAGTACTTC.

This clone came up once. The gene calls are TRBV27 and TRBJ2-2, with 8 bases aligning to TRBD1. Trimming took 6 bases from V and 10 from J; bases not matched to a gene: 7. Germline V gene lookup returns CDR1 MNHEY and CDR2 SMNVEV (reference sequence). The CDR3 consists of 13 residues. The CDR3 DNA sequence: TGTGCCAGCAGGAGGACAGGGCCGTCGGAGCTGTTTTTT. Protein product: CASRRTGPSELFF.

The J gene is TRBJ2-3, the V gene TRBV27; D gene uncertain. The germline V gene encodes CDR1 MNHEY and CDR2 SMNVEV (reference sequence). The V and J ends lost 3 bases and 1 base respectively, with 8 bases between them. The CDR3 extends over 14 amino acids. The CDR3 region has the DNA TGTGCCAGCAGTTTCCAAACTGGCACAGATACGCAGTATTTT. As protein: CASSFQTGTDTQYF.

The chain uses TRBV7-9 and TRBJ1-2; possible D gene TRBD1, 5 bases. The CDR3 covers 16 residues. In germline, CDR1 is SEHNR, CDR2 FQNEAQ (reference sequence). Trimming left V 5 bases short and J 1 base short, with 17 bases between. The CDR3 DNA sequence: TGTGCCAGCAGCCCCGGGGGGAACTATCTTAACTATGGCTACACCTTC. It is translated as CASSPGGNYLNYGYTF.

The gene calls are TRBV19 and TRBJ1-2; D gene unclear. V lost 1 base and J 4 bases, leaving 10 bases between the germline ends. This CDR3 comprises 14 residues. CDR1 and CDR2 from the germline V gene are LNHDA and SQIVND (reference sequence). CDR3 protein: CASSIAKVGYGYTF. In DNA form, the CDR3 reads TGTGCCAGTAGTATAGCTAAAGTCGGCTATGGCTACACCTTC.

Only one count was recorded for this clone. The V gene is TRBV7-2, the J gene TRBJ2-7; 10 nucleotides match TRBD2. Trimming took 7 bases from V and 6 from J; bases not matched to a gene: 12. CDR1 SGHTA and CDR2 FQGNSA come from the germline V gene. CDR3 length: 15 amino acids. CDR3 coding DNA: TGTGCCAGCACCCCTTTATCTAGCGGGGGAAGCGAGCAGTACTTC. It translates to CASTPLSSGGSEQYF. Together with reference TRBV7-2 and TRBJ2-7, the CDR3 gives the full variable domain: GAGVSQSPSNKVTEKGKDVELRCDPISGHTALYWYRQSLGQGLEFLIYFQGNSAPDKSGLPSDRFSAERTGGSVSTLTIQRTQQEDSAVYLCASTPLSSGGSEQYFGPGTRLTVT.

The rearrangement joins TRBV4-3 to TRBJ1-2, with D hard to call. The CDR3 runs to 14 residues. V lost 1 base and J lost 4, with 10 bases in between. Germline V gene lookup returns CDR1 LGHNA and CDR2 YSLEER. CDR3: CASSQGVRVYGYTF. CDR3 DNA: TGCGCCAGCAGCCAAGGCGTACGGGTCTATGGCTACACCTTC.